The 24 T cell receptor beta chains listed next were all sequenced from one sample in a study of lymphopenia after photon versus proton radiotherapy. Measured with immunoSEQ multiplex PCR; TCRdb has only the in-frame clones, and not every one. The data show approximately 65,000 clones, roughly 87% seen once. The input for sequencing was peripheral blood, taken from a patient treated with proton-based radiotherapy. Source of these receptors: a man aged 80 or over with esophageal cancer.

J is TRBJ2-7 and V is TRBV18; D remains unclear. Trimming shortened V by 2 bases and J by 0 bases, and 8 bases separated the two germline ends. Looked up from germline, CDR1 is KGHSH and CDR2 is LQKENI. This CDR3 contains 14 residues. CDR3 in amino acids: CASSPAGASYEQYF. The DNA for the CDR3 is TGTGCCAGCTCACCAGCAGGAGCCTCCTACGAGCAGTACTTC.

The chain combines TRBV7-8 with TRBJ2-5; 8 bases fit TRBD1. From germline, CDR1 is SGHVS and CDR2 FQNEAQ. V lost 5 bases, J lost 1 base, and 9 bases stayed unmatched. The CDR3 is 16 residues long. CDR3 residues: CASSGRTGPLQETQYF. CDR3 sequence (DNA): TGTGCCAGCAGCGGACGGACAGGGCCACTCCAAGAGACCCAGTACTTC.

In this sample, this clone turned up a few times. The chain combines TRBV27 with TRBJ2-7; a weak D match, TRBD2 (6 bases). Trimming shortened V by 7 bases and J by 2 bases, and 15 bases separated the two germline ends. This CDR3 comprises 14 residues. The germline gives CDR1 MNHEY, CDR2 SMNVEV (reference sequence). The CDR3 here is CASKFSGAAYEQYF. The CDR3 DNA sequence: TGTGCCAGCAAGTTTAGCGGAGCGGCCTACGAGCAGTACTTC.

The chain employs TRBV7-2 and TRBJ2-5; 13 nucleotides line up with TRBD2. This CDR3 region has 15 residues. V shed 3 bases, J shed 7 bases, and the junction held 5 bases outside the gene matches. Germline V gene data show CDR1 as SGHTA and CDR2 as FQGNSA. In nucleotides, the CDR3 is TGTGCCAGCAGCTTGGGACTAGCGGGACTCGGGACCCAGTACTTC. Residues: CASSLGLAGLGTQYF. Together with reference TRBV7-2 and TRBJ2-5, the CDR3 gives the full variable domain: GAGVSQSPSNKVTEKGKDVELRCDPISGHTALYWYRQSLGQGLEFLIYFQGNSAPDKSGLPSDRFSAERTGGSVSTLTIQRTQQEDSAVYLCASSLGLAGLGTQYFGPGTRLLVL.

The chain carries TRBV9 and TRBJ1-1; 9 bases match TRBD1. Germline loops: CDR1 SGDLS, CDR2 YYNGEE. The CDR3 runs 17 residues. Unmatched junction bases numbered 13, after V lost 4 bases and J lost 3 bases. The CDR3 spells CASSIGTGPSRDTEAFF. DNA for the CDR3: TGTGCCAGCAGCATCGGGACAGGGCCTTCACGGGACACTGAAGCTTTCTTT.

The CDR3 region is CASGPAQTSGYTF. Written as DNA, the CDR3 is TGTGCTAGTGGCCCAGCCCAGACAAGCGGCTACACCTTC. This chain connects TRBV12-5 to TRBJ1-2; no definite D call. V was clipped by 6 bases and J by 8 bases, with 16 bases between them. This CDR3 has 13 residues. Germline V lookup: CDR1 LGHNT, CDR2 FRNRAP.

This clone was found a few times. The CDR3 loop reads CASRGGGGSYEQYF. The CDR3 DNA is TGTGCCAGCAGGGGTGGCGGGGGATCCTACGAGCAGTACTTC. The chain couples TRBV5-6 to TRBJ2-7, with 7 positions matching TRBD2. Trimming cost V 5 bases and J 1 base; bases outside gene matches: 6. The CDR3 extends over 14 amino acids. In germline, CDR1 is SGHDT, CDR2 YYEEEE.

CDR3: CASSLWGSNTGELFF. DNA for the CDR3: TGTGCCAGCAGTTTATGGGGTTCGAACACCGGGGAGCTGTTTTTT. This rearrangement joins TRBV27 to TRBJ2-2; D is unclear. Germline CDR1 and CDR2: MNHEY and SMNVEV (reference sequence). V lost 1 base and J lost 0, with 6 bases in between. CDR3 length: 15 amino acids.

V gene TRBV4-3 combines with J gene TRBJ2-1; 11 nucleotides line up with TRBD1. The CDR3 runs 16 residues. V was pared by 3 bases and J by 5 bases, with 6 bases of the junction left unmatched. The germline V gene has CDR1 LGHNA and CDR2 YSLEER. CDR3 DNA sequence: TGCGCCAGCAGCCACAGGACAGGGGGCCCCAACAATGAGCAGTTCTTC. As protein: CASSHRTGGPNNEQFF.

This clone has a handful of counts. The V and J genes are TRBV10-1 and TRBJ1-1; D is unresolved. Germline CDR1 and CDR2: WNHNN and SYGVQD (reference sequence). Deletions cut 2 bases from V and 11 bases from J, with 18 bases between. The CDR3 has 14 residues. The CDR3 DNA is TGCGCCAGCAGTGAGCATGGCCGCGCCATTAGTGCTTTCTTT. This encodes CASSEHGRAISAFF.

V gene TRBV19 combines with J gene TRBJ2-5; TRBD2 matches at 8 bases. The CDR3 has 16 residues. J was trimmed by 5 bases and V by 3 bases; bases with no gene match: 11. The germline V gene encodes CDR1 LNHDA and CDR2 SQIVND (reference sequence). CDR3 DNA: TGTGCCAGTAGTATCCAATCCGGACTAGCCCGGGAGACCCAGTACTTC. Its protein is CASSIQSGLARETQYF.

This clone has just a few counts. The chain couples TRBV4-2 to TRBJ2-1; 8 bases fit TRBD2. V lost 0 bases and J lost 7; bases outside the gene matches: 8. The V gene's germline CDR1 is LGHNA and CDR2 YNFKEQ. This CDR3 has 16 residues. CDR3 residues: CASSQDLSGGPNEQFF. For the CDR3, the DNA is TGTGCCAGCAGCCAAGACCTAAGCGGGGGCCCAAATGAGCAGTTCTTC.

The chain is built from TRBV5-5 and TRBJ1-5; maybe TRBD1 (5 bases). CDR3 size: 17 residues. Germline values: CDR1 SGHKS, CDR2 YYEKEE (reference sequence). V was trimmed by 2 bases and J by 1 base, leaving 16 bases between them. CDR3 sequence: CASSFGPGGLSNQPQHF. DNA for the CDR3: TGTGCCAGCAGCTTTGGGCCGGGGGGGTTAAGCAATCAGCCCCAGCATTTT.

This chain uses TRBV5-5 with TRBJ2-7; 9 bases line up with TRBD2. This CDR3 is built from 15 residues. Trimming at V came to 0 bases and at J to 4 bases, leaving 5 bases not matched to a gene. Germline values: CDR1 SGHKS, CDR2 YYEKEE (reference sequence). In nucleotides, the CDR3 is TGTGCCAGCAGCTTGGTGACTAGCGGCAGATACGAGCAGTACTTC. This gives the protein CASSLVTSGRYEQYF.

The CDR3 loop is CASSPLGGRGYYEQYF. The CDR3 nucleotides are TGTGCCAGCAGCCCCCTGGGAGGGCGGGGTTACTACGAGCAGTACTTC. This chain uses TRBV11-2 with TRBJ2-7; TRBD2 aligns across 7 bases. With V trimmed by 5 bases and J by 3 bases, 13 bases remained unmatched. This CDR3 has 16 residues. CDR1 and CDR2 (germline): SGHAT, FQNNGV.

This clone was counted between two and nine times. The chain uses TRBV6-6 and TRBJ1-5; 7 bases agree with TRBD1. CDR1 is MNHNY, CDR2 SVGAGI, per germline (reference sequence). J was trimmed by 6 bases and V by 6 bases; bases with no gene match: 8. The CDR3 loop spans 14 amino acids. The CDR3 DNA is TGTGCCAGCAGGGAAGTAGGGGGCTTTCAGCCCCAGCATTTT. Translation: CASREVGGFQPQHF.

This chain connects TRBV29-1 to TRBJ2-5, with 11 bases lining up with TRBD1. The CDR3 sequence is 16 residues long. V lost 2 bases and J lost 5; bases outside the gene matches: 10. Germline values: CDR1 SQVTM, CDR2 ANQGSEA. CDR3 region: CSVERDRDRGRETQYF. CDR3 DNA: TGCAGCGTTGAAAGGGATCGGGACAGGGGGAGGGAGACCCAGTACTTC.

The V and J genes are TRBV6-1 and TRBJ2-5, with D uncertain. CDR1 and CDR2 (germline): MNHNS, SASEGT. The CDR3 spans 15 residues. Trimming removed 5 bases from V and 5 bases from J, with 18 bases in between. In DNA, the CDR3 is TGTGCCAGCAGTCAGAACCCCGGCGAGACGGAGACCCAGTACTTC. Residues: CASSQNPGETETQYF.

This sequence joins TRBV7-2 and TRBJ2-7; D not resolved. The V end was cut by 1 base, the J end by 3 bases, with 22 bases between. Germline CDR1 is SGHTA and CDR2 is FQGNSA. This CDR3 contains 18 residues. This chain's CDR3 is CASSLVGHFWEGFYEQYF. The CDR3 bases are TGTGCCAGCAGCTTAGTTGGTCACTTCTGGGAAGGGTTCTACGAGCAGTACTTC. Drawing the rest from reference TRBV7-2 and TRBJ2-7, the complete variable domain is GAGVSQSPSNKVTEKGKDVELRCDPISGHTALYWYRQSLGQGLEFLIYFQGNSAPDKSGLPSDRFSAERTGGSVSTLTIQRTQQEDSAVYLCASSLVGHFWEGFYEQYFGPGTRLTVT.

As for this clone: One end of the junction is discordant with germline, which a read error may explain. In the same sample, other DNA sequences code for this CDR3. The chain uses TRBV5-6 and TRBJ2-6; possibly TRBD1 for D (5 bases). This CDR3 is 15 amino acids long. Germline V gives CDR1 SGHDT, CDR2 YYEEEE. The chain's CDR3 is CASSFDSTGANVLTF. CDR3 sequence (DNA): TGTGCCAGCAGCTTCGACAGCACTGGGGCCAACGTCCTGACCTTC. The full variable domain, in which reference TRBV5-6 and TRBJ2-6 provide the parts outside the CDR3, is DAGVTQSPTHLIKTRGQQVTLRCSPKSGHDTVSWYQQALGQGPQFIFQYYEEEERQRGNFPDRFSGHQFPNYSSELNVNALLLGDSALYLCASSFDSTGANVLTFGAGSRLTVL.

The CDR3 DNA is TGTGCCAGCAGCTTAGTAGCGCGGGGGAACGCAGGGGAGCTGTTTTTT. This codes for CASSLVARGNAGELFF. The rearrangement uses TRBV7-2 and TRBJ2-2; 7 nucleotides align to TRBD2. In germline, CDR1 is SGHTA, CDR2 FQGNSA. The V segment lost 1 base and the J segment 8 bases; nucleotides outside the gene matches: 10. The CDR3 spans 16 residues.

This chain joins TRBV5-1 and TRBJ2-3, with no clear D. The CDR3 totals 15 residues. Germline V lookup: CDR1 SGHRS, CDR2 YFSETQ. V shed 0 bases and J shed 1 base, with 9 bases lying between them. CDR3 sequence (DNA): TGCGCCAGCAGCTTGGACCAGCCCCGCACAGATACGCAGTATTTT. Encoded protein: CASSLDQPRTDTQYF. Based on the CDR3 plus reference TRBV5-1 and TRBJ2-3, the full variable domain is KAGVTQTPRYLIKTRGQQVTLSCSPISGHRSVSWYQQTPGQGLQFLFEYFSETQRNKGNFPGRFSGRQFSNSRSEMNVSTLELGDSALYLCASSLDQPRTDTQYFGPGTRLTVL.

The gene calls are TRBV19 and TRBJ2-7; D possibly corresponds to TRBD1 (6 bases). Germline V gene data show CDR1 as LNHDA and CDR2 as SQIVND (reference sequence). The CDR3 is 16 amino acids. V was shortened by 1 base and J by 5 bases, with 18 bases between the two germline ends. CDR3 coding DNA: TGTGCCAGTAGTATAGGCCGGACAGCCTCTATGGACGAGCAGTACTTC. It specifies CASSIGRTASMDEQYF. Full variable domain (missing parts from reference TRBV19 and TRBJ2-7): DGGITQSPKYLFRKEGQNVTLSCEQNLNHDAMYWYRQDPGQGLRLIYYSQIVNDFQKGDIAEGYSVSREKKESFPLTVTSAQKNPTAFYLCASSIGRTASMDEQYFGPGTRLTVT.

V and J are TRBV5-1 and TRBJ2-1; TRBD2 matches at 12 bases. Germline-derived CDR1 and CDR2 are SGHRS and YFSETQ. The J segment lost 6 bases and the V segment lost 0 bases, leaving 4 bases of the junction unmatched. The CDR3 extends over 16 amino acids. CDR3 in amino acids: CASSLATTSGSNEQFF. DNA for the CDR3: TGCGCCAGCAGCTTGGCCACGACTAGCGGGAGCAATGAGCAGTTCTTC.